One and the same sample provided the 23 T cell receptor beta chains below, sequenced in a study of OX40 agonist ivuxolimab in advanced cancers. Some clones are missing from TCRdb's copy, which holds only in-frame ones; the method was immunoSEQ multiplex PCR. This sample has some 78,000 clones, with 85% to 90% found just once. This sample comprised CD4+ or CD8+ T cells sorted from blood, obtained in a trial of the OX40 agonist ivuxolimab. These receptors came from an adult with an advanced solid tumor such as melanoma, head and neck, liver or kidney cancer.

Only one count was recorded for this clone. The chain recombines TRBV6-6 with TRBJ2-5; D might be TRBD2 (5 bases). Germline V CDR1 and CDR2: MNHNY, SVGAGI (reference sequence). The V gene lost 0 bases and the J gene lost 5 bases, with 10 bases spanning the gap. This CDR3 is built from 14 residues. CDR3 residues: CASSYSEVRETQYF. The CDR3, as DNA: TGTGCCAGCAGTTACTCGGAGGTTCGCGAGACCCAGTACTTC.

This rearrangement joins TRBV21-1 to TRBJ2-2. TRBV21-1 is designated a pseudogene. CDR3 length equals 16 residues. CDR3 sequence: CASTPGEGPNTGELFF. CDR3 nucleotide sequence: TGTGCCAGCACCCCCGGCGAAGGGCCGAACACCGGGGAGCTGTTTTTT.

This chain connects TRBV2 to TRBJ1-1; D is ambiguous. The V gene's germline CDR1 is SNHLY and CDR2 FYNNEI. V lost 7 bases, J lost 8 bases, and 11 bases lay in between. The CDR3 is 11 amino acids. The CDR3 coding sequence is TGTGCCAGCACCTTCGGCCCCGAAGCTTTCTTT. The encoded protein is CASTFGPEAFF.

This clone came up once. The genes are TRBV6-6 and TRBJ1-4; TRBD1 matches 11 bases. Germline V CDR1 and CDR2: MNHNY, SVGAGI (reference sequence). The CDR3 runs to 13 residues. Trimming at V came to 8 bases and at J to 8 bases, leaving 4 bases not matched to a gene. The CDR3 DNA sequence: TGTGCCAGCCAAAGGACAGGGGGCGAAAAACTGTTTTTT. Amino acid sequence: CASQRTGGEKLFF.

Of note for this clone: The CDR3 carries no conserved terminal phenylalanine or tryptophan, so it likely arises from a read error. This chain uses TRBV5-1 with TRBJ1-6; D is ambiguous. This CDR3 has 13 residues. Per the germline V gene, CDR1 is SGHRS and CDR2 is YFSETQ. Trimming removed 0 bases at V and 8 bases at J, with 6 bases between. The CDR3 DNA sequence: TGCGCCAGCAGCTTGGATGCAGATTCACCCCTCCACCTT. Protein sequence: CASSLDADSPLHL.

The sample holds a few counts of this clone. This chain joins TRBV5-5 and TRBJ1-5; the D is unclear. Trimming removed 3 bases at V and 7 bases at J, with 14 bases between. From germline, CDR1 is SGHKS and CDR2 YYEKEE (reference sequence). The CDR3 is 14 residues long. The CDR3 reads CASSYLWVAQPQHF. The CDR3 DNA sequence: TGTGCCAGCAGCTACCTTTGGGTAGCGCAGCCCCAGCATTTT.

This clone was found once. The J gene is TRBJ2-2, the V gene TRBV2; D not certain. V lost 7 bases and J lost 1, with 7 bases in between. The germline CDR1 and CDR2 sequences are SNHLY and FYNNEI. The CDR3 is 13 residues long. CDR3 coding DNA: TGTGCCAGCAAAGGCTTGAACACCGGGGAGCTGTTTTTT. This encodes CASKGLNTGELFF.

The V gene is TRBV10-3, the J gene TRBJ2-7, with D possibly matching TRBD2 (5 bases). The CDR3 loop spans 16 amino acids. The germline V and J ends were trimmed by 6 bases and 5 bases, with 23 bases remaining between them. Germline loops: CDR1 ENHRY, CDR2 SYGVKD. CDR3: CAISQIRADGKNEQYF. The CDR3 DNA reads TGTGCCATCAGCCAGATTAGGGCCGACGGGAAGAACGAGCAGTACTTC.

The chain carries TRBV21-1 and TRBJ1-3. TRBV21-1 counts as a pseudogene. This CDR3 has 17 residues. The chain's CDR3 is CASSKAGGPFPGNTIYF. CDR3 bases: TGTGCCAGCAGCAAAGCGGGAGGACCCTTCCCTGGAAACACCATATATTTT.

This clone was picked up one time. This chain connects TRBV27 to TRBJ2-4; D perhaps matches TRBD1 (7 bases). Germline CDR1 and CDR2: MNHEY and SMNVEV (reference sequence). V gave up 0 bases and J gave up 9 bases, with 12 bases separating them. The CDR3 sequence is 14 residues long. CDR3 sequence (DNA): TGTGCCAGCAGTTTATCCGCAGGGGGGAGCATTCAGTACTTC. Its protein product is CASSLSAGGSIQYF.

To note about this clone: Other DNA sequences in the sample encode the same CDR3. The V and J genes are TRBV5-1 and TRBJ2-7, with TRBD1 matching over 8 bases. The germline CDR1 and CDR2 sequences are SGHRS and YFSETQ. CDR3 length: 15 residues. V was pared by 0 bases and J by 2 bases, with 4 bases of the junction left unmatched. This CDR3 reads CASSLGGQVPYEQYF. As DNA, the CDR3 is TGCGCCAGCAGCTTGGGGGGACAGGTTCCCTACGAGCAGTACTTC.

This sequence joins TRBV7-7 and TRBJ1-5; D unresolved. Germline V gives CDR1 SSHAT, CDR2 FNYEAQ (reference sequence). Trimming left V 5 bases short and J 3 bases short, with 5 bases between. The CDR3 runs to 12 residues. The CDR3 bases are TGTGCCAGCAGCGCCCCCAATCAGCCCCAGCATTTT. It codes for CASSAPNQPQHF.

The chain couples TRBV4-3 to TRBJ2-7; D not resolved. This CDR3 region has 18 residues. V lost 2 bases to trimming and J lost 2 bases, with 22 bases between them. Germline V gene data show CDR1 as LGHNA and CDR2 as YSLEER. This CDR3 is CASSQWSGGGVKAYEQYF. The CDR3 DNA reads TGCGCCAGCAGCCAATGGTCGGGTGGCGGAGTTAAGGCCTACGAGCAGTACTTC.

The chain is built from TRBV9 and TRBJ2-5, with D maybe TRBD1 (5 bases). V shed 4 bases and J shed 5 bases, with 12 bases lying between them. The CDR3 is 13 residues long. CDR1 SGDLS and CDR2 YYNGEE come from the germline V gene. The CDR3 reads CASSSRQSETQYF. CDR3 nucleotide sequence: TGTGCCAGCAGCTCGAGACAGTCGGAGACCCAGTACTTC.

This chain links TRBV7-3 with TRBJ2-6; D call uncertain. Germline lookup yields CDR1 SGHTA and CDR2 FQGTGA. The CDR3 covers 15 residues. The germline V and J ends were trimmed by 5 bases and 0 bases, with 8 bases remaining between them. CDR3 in amino acids: CASSQPISGANVLTF. CDR3 nucleotides: TGTGCCAGCAGCCAACCCATCTCTGGGGCCAACGTCCTGACTTTC.

The J gene is TRBJ1-1, the V gene TRBV19; D uncertain. Looked up from germline, CDR1 is LNHDA and CDR2 is SQIVND (reference sequence). This CDR3 contains 15 residues. The ends were cut back, 4 bases at V and 4 bases at J, with 16 bases in the middle. CDR3 residues: CASSSLEGGTTEAFF. The CDR3 nucleotides read TGTGCCAGTAGTAGTCTGGAGGGAGGTACCACTGAAGCTTTCTTT.

This clone was detected only a few times. The chain couples TRBV7-2 to TRBJ2-5; maybe TRBD1 (5 bases). Germline loops: CDR1 SGHTA, CDR2 FQGNSA. V was pared by 4 bases and J by 5 bases, with 5 bases between. The CDR3 runs 11 residues. CDR3 DNA: TGTGCCAGCAGCTGGGGCGAGACCCAGTACTTC. Its translation is CASSWGETQYF.

The chain has TRBV6-6 and TRBJ1-1; D is unclear. Germline V lookup: CDR1 MNHNY, CDR2 SVGAGI (reference sequence). This CDR3 contains 13 residues. The V gene lost 5 bases and the J gene lost 7 bases, with 14 bases spanning the gap. The CDR3 sequence is CASSPIVEGEAFF. In DNA form, the CDR3 reads TGTGCCAGCAGTCCCATTGTCGAGGGTGAAGCTTTCTTT.

The J gene is TRBJ1-3, the V gene TRBV7-2; TRBD1 might be the D (5 bases). Trimming removed 0 bases at V and 4 bases at J, with 10 bases between. Looked up from germline, CDR1 is SGHTA and CDR2 is FQGNSA. The CDR3 totals 15 residues. CDR3 protein: CASSLAAGSGNTIYF. The CDR3 region has the DNA TGTGCCAGCAGCTTAGCGGCAGGGAGCGGAAACACCATATATTTT. Combining the CDR3 with reference TRBV7-2 and TRBJ1-3 gives the whole variable domain GAGVSQSPSNKVTEKGKDVELRCDPISGHTALYWYRQSLGQGLEFLIYFQGNSAPDKSGLPSDRFSAERTGGSVSTLTIQRTQQEDSAVYLCASSLAAGSGNTIYFGEGSWLTVV.

The chain employs TRBV28 and TRBJ1-5; 7 positions match TRBD1. The CDR3 runs to 16 residues. V lost 3 bases, J lost 5 bases, and 10 bases stayed unmatched. The germline CDR1 and CDR2 sequences are MDHEN and SYDVKM. The CDR3 sequence: CASSFPDRDPDQPQHF. CDR3 in DNA: TGTGCCAGCAGTTTCCCCGACAGGGACCCGGATCAGCCCCAGCATTTT.

This chain links TRBV9 with TRBJ1-1, with 9 positions matching TRBD1. Trimming took 10 bases from V and 5 from J; bases not matched to a gene: 3. The CDR3 runs to 11 residues. Germline V gene data show CDR1 as SGDLS and CDR2 as YYNGEE. CDR3 sequence reads: CASGQGTEAFF. Written as DNA, the CDR3 is TGTGCCTCGGGACAGGGAACTGAAGCTTTCTTT.

The J gene is TRBJ2-7, the V gene TRBV19; D might be TRBD1 or TRBD2, each matching 6 bases. The V and J ends lost 4 bases and 0 bases respectively, with 10 bases between them. The germline gives CDR1 LNHDA, CDR2 SQIVND (reference sequence). The CDR3 sequence is 14 residues long. CDR3 amino acids: CASSKWGASYEQYF. Here the CDR3 DNA reads TGTGCCAGTAGTAAGTGGGGGGCCTCCTACGAGCAGTACTTC.

The chain joins TRBV9 to TRBJ1-1, with TRBD1 identical over 8 bases. The ends lost 4 bases at V and 2 bases at J; junction bases unmatched: 7. The CDR3 covers 15 residues. Germline V lookup: CDR1 SGDLS, CDR2 YYNGEE. The CDR3 loop is CASSPQDRVNTEAFF. CDR3 sequence (DNA): TGTGCCAGCAGCCCCCAGGACAGGGTTAACACTGAAGCTTTCTTT.